This TCR beta chain originates from a study of blood T cell repertoires in COVID-19. Across the study: The samples span acute and convalescent COVID-19 from the United States, Italy and Spain.

The assay was immunoSEQ multiplex PCR, and TCRdb's table has in-frame clones only and misses some. The repertoire holds some 390,000 clones, with around 87% as singletons. Material for sequencing was PBMCs or T cells enriched from blood (not recorded which). The clonotype was recovered from a young man who had recovered from COVID-19.

In DNA, the CDR3 is TGTGCCAGCAGTGTAGGGACAGCGAACACTGAAGCTTTCTTT. Translation gives CASSVGTANTEAFF. The chain is built from TRBV2 and TRBJ1-1, with TRBD1 identical over 7 bases. The V gene end was trimmed by 4 bases and the J gene end by 1 base; junction bases not matched to a gene: 3. In germline, CDR1 is SNHLY, CDR2 FYNNEI. The CDR3 consists of 14 residues. Drawing the rest from reference TRBV2 and TRBJ1-1, the complete variable domain is EPEVTQTPSHQVTQMGQEVILRCVPISNHLYFYWYRQILGQKVEFLVSFYNNEISEKSEIFDDQFSVERPDGSNFTLKIRSTKLEDSAMYFCASSVGTANTEAFFGQGTRLTVV.